The T cell receptor beta chain described here comes from a study of metastatic and nonmetastatic thyroid tumors. Treatment of any kind had been given to no patient before thyroid surgery. Per germline, CDR1 SGHRS and CDR2 YFSETQ. The V and J ends lost 6 bases and 4 bases respectively, with 11 bases between them. This CDR3 is 13 amino acids long. With MiXCR, TCRdb called clones anew from the PCR reads. Here the sample spans some 15,000 clones, about 22% being singletons. The receptor was derived from a female donor with papillary thyroid cancer or a benign thyroid nodule (not recorded which). Some clones in this sample may be carry-over from other donors' samples. This chain joins TRBV5-1 and TRBJ2-1, with D tentatively TRBD2 (5 bases). The sample taken for sequencing was adjacent normal tissue. The CDR3 region is CASKSERYNEQFF. The CDR3 DNA is TGCGCCAGCAAGTCGGAGCGGTACAATGAGCAGTTCTTC.